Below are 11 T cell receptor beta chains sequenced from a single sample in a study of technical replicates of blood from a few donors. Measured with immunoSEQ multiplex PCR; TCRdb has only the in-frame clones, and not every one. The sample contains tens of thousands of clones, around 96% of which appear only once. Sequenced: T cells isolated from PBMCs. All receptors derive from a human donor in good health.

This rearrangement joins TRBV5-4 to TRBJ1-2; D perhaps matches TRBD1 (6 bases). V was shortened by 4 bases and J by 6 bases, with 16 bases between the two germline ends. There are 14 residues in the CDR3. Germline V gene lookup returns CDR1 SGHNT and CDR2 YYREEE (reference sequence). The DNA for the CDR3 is TGTGCCAGCAGCCCCAGCTTGACAGGCCATGGCTACACCTTC. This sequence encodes CASSPSLTGHGYTF.

CDR3 nucleotide sequence: TGTGCCAGCAGTGCCGATGGGCGGGGGGCCCACACCGGGGAGCTGTTTTTT. Protein product: CASSADGRGAHTGELFF. The chain uses TRBV6-1 and TRBJ2-2; 8 nucleotides align to TRBD2. Germline CDR1 MNHNS, CDR2 SASEGT. This CDR3 spans 17 amino acids. V dropped 4 bases and J dropped 3; count of bases not matched to a gene: 10.

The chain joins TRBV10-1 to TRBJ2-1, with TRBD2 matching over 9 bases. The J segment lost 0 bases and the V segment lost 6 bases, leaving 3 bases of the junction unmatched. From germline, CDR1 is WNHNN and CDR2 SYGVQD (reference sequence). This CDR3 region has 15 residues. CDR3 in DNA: TGCGCCAGCAGCGAACTAGCGGGCTCCTACAATGAGCAGTTCTTC. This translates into CASSELAGSYNEQFF.

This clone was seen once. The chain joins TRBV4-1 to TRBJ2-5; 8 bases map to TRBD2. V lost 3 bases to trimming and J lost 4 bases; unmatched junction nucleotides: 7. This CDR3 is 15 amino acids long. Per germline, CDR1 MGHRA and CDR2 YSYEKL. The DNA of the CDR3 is TGCGCCAGCAGCCACGGGGGGGCCTATCGAGAGACCCAGTACTTC. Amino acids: CASSHGGAYRETQYF.

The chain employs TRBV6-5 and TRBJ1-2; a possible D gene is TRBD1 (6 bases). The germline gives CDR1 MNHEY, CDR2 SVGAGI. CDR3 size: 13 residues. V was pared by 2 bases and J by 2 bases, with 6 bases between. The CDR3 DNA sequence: TGTGCCAGCAGTTACCAGGGGAACTATGGCTACACCTTC. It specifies CASSYQGNYGYTF.

The CDR3, as DNA: TGCGCCAGCAGCCATATCACAGGGGGCGCGACTGGAAACACCATATATTTT. Its protein is CASSHITGGATGNTIYF. The rearrangement links TRBV4-1 to TRBJ1-3; 9 nucleotides line up with TRBD1. The CDR3 is made up of 17 amino acids. Germline assignment: CDR1 MGHRA and CDR2 YSYEKL. V lost 3 bases to trimming and J lost 2 bases; unmatched junction nucleotides: 8.

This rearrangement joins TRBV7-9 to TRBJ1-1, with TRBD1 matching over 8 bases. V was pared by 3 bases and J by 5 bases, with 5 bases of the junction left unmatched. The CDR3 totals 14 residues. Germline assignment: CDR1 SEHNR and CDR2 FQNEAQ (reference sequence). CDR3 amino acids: CASSFTGGGTEAFF. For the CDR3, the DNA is TGTGCCAGCAGCTTCACAGGGGGGGGGACTGAAGCTTTCTTT.

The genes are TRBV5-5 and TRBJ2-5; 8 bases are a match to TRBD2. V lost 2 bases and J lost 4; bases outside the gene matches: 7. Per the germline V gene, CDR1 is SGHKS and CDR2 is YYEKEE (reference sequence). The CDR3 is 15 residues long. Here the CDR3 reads CASSFGSSGGETQYF. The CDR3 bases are TGTGCCAGCAGCTTTGGTTCCAGCGGGGGAGAGACCCAGTACTTC. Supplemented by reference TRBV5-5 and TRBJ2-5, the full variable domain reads DAGVTQSPTHLIKTRGQQVTLRCSPISGHKSVSWYQQVLGQGPQFIFQYYEKEERGRGNFPDRFSARQFPNYSSELNVNALLLGDSALYLCASSFGSSGGETQYFGPGTRLLVL.

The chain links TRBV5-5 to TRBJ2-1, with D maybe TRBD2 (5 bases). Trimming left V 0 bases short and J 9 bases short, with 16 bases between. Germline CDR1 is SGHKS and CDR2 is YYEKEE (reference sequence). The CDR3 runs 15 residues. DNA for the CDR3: TGTGCCAGCAGCTTGGCCGGAGGTCCTGCAGGTGAGCAGTTCTTC. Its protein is CASSLAGGPAGEQFF. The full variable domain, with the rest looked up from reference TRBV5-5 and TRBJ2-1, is DAGVTQSPTHLIKTRGQQVTLRCSPISGHKSVSWYQQVLGQGPQFIFQYYEKEERGRGNFPDRFSARQFPNYSSELNVNALLLGDSALYLCASSLAGGPAGEQFFGPGTRLTVL.

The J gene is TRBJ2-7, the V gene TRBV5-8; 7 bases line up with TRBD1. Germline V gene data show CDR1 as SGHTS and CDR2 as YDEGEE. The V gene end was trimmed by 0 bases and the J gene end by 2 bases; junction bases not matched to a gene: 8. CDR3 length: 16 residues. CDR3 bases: TGTGCCAGCAGCTTGGAATTAGGGGGCTCCCCCTACGAGCAGTACTTC. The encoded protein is CASSLELGGSPYEQYF.

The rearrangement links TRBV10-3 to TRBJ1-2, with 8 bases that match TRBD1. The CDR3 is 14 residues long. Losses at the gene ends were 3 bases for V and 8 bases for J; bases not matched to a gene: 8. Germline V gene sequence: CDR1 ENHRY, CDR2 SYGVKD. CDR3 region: CAISDLQGAEGYTF. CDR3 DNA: TGTGCCATCAGTGACTTGCAGGGGGCGGAGGGCTACACCTTC.